This T cell receptor beta chain was sequenced for a study of blood T cell repertoires in COVID-19. On the study more broadly: T cells, B-cell-depleted T cells, or PBMCs supplied cDNA or gDNA.

This CDR3 has 16 residues. Germline assignment: CDR1 SGHNT and CDR2 YYREEE (reference sequence). V lost 1 base to trimming and J lost 4 bases, with 17 bases between them. Some clones are missing from TCRdb's copy, which holds only in-frame ones; the method was immunoSEQ multiplex PCR. The profile covers 350,000 to 450,000 clones, with around 89% appearing a single time and about 1.2% taken by the ten largest. The genes are TRBV5-4 and TRBJ1-2; TRBD1 might be the D (6 bases). The TCR sequence derives from a man between 40 and 49 years old with acute or convalescent COVID-19. The sequenced material came from peripheral blood. CDR3 protein: CASSLRRDTATYGYTF. CDR3 nucleotides: TGTGCCAGCAGCTTGAGACGGGACACCGCAACCTATGGCTACACCTTC.